The 30 T cell receptor beta chains below come from one sample, sequenced in a study of early T cells in non-severe SARS-CoV-2 infection. Via MiXCR, TCRdb re-called the 5' RACE reads, giving one row per CDR3 protein. Among 95,000 to 100,000 distinct CDR3 sequences listed, approximately 11% were seen once. Specimen: whole blood. The receptors were gathered from an adult who was a healthcare worker with PCR-confirmed SARS-CoV-2 infection or an uninfected control (not recorded which).

This clonotype showed up just a few times. The chain employs TRBV6-1 and TRBJ2-3, with 8 bases fitting TRBD1. The CDR3 loop spans 15 amino acids. The ends lost 3 bases at V and 0 bases at J; junction bases unmatched: 2. CDR1 and CDR2 from the germline V gene are MNHNS and SASEGT. CDR3 sequence reads: CASSERQGSTDTQYF. In nucleotides, the CDR3 is TGTGCCAGCAGTGAGCGACAGGGGAGCACAGATACGCAGTATTTT.

In DNA, the CDR3 is TGTGCCAGCAGTTATGGGAGGGGTTCTAACTATGGCTACACCTTC. This codes for CASSYGRGSNYGYTF. The V and J genes are TRBV27 and TRBJ1-2; TRBD1 might be the D (5 bases). Germline V gene sequence: CDR1 MNHEY, CDR2 SMNVEV (reference sequence). The length of the CDR3 is 15 residues. V lost 4 bases to trimming and J lost 0 bases, with 12 bases between them.

A word on this clonotype: One junction end disagrees with the germline gene, perhaps due to a read error. The chain uses TRBV7-9 and TRBJ2-3; D gene ambiguous. The CDR3 runs 13 residues. Germline CDR1 reads SEHNR; CDR2 reads FQNEAQ (reference sequence). DNA for the CDR3: TGTGCCAGCAGCTTAGCGAGGTCAGATATGCAGTATTTT. It codes for CASSLARSDMQYF.

This clonotype was seen many times. This chain links TRBV3-1 with TRBJ2-7; the D is unclear. The CDR3 has 13 residues. CDR1 is LGHDT and CDR2 is YNNKEL in the germline V gene (reference sequence). The V and J ends lost 6 bases and 5 bases respectively, with 14 bases between them. The CDR3 loop reads CASSLPSRDEQYF. CDR3 bases: TGTGCCAGCAGTCTGCCGAGTAGGGACGAGCAGTACTTC.

The V gene is TRBV7-2, the J gene TRBJ2-7, with D perhaps matching TRBD1 (6 bases). Trimming took 2 bases from V and 3 from J, leaving 11 bases between them. The germline V gene encodes CDR1 SGHTA and CDR2 FQGNSA. The CDR3 covers 14 residues. The CDR3 is CASSLKWGHYEQYF. In DNA, the CDR3 is TGTGCCAGCAGCTTAAAATGGGGACACTACGAGCAGTACTTC.

The chain links TRBV24-1 to TRBJ2-1, with 7 bases that match TRBD2. The trim removed 6 bases at V and 4 bases at J, leaving 8 bases unmatched. The CDR3 consists of 15 residues. CDR1 KGHDR and CDR2 SFDVKD come from the germline V gene. The CDR3 nucleotides are TGTGCCACCAGTCGTGCTGGGGAGGGGTACAATGAGCAGTTCTTC. This translates into CATSRAGEGYNEQFF.

In its sample, this clonotype was seen many times. The chain joins TRBV4-1 to TRBJ2-3; D might be TRBD2 (6 bases). V was clipped by 1 base and J by 4 bases, with 9 bases between them. The CDR3 loop spans 14 amino acids. Germline CDR1 MGHRA, CDR2 YSYEKL. The DNA of the CDR3 is TGCGCCAGCAGCCAAGGTGGAGGGGCAGATACGCAGTATTTT. This gives the protein CASSQGGGADTQYF.

The chain couples TRBV7-9 to TRBJ2-7, with unresolved D. V gave up 2 bases and J gave up 0 bases, with 11 bases separating them. Germline V gene sequence: CDR1 SEHNR, CDR2 FQNEAQ (reference sequence). This CDR3 is 15 amino acids long. In DNA form, the CDR3 reads TGTGCCAGCAGCTTAAGCCGTGGCAGCTCCTACGAGCAGTACTTC. Amino acid sequence: CASSLSRGSSYEQYF.

This clonotype was counted many times. The CDR3, as DNA: TGTGCCAGCGGGGCGCGGGGGACGATGAACACTGAAGCTTTCTTT. This sequence encodes CASGARGTMNTEAFF. The chain links TRBV7-2 to TRBJ1-1; D perhaps matches TRBD1 (5 bases). Trimming stripped 8 bases from V and 0 bases from J, with 16 bases between. Looked up from germline, CDR1 is SGHTA and CDR2 is FQGNSA. There are 15 residues in the CDR3.

V usage is TRBV9 and J usage is TRBJ2-1; 10 bases match TRBD2. The CDR3 covers 17 residues. Trimming removed 0 bases from V and 5 bases from J; junction bases left unmatched: 8. Per the germline V gene, CDR1 is SGDLS and CDR2 is YYNGEE. The CDR3 loop is CASSVAVESGRDNEQFF. CDR3 DNA sequence: TGTGCCAGCAGCGTAGCAGTAGAGAGCGGGAGGGACAATGAGCAGTTCTTC. Complete variable domain (other parts from reference TRBV9 and TRBJ2-1): DSGVTQTPKHLITATGQRVTLRCSPRSGDLSVYWYQQSLDQGLQFLIQYYNGEERAKGNILERFSAQQFPDLHSELNLSSLELGDSALYFCASSVAVESGRDNEQFFGPGTRLTVL.

The chain links TRBV29-1 to TRBJ1-4; D gene unclear. V dropped 6 bases and J dropped 7 bases, with 15 bases sitting between them. The germline CDR1 and CDR2 sequences are SQVTM and ANQGSEA. CDR3 length: 13 amino acids. CDR3 amino acids: CSVSRSHGEKLFF. Written as DNA, the CDR3 is TGCAGCGTAAGCAGGTCGCATGGTGAAAAACTGTTTTTT.

This clonotype was observed many times. The chain links TRBV5-6 to TRBJ2-5; TRBD2 matches 7 bases. The V gene's germline CDR1 is SGHDT and CDR2 YYEEEE. V shed 0 bases and J 6 bases; nucleotides not matched to a gene: 11. The CDR3 spans 16 residues. In DNA, the CDR3 is TGTGCCAGCAGCTTGGTAGGGGCTAGCGGCGGGAAGACCCAGTACTTC. Its protein is CASSLVGASGGKTQYF.

This clonotype was picked up many times. It is unclear where the CDR3 begins or ends on the DNA, so no DNA is shown, and the CDR3 is as TCRdb lists it. The V and J genes are TRBV9 and TRBJ1-1; the table calls TRBD1, which could not be checked here. CDR1 SGDLS and CDR2 YYNGEE come from the germline V gene. The CDR3 comprises 15 residues, both ends counted. The CDR3 spells CASSVAAGAYTEVFF.

The V and J genes are TRBV11-2 and TRBJ2-4; 7 bases are shared with TRBD1. The CDR3 is 16 amino acids. Trimming cost V 5 bases and J 0 bases; bases outside gene matches: 7. Per the germline V gene, CDR1 is SGHAT and CDR2 is FQNNGV. CDR3 nucleotides: TGTGCCAGCAGCACCGGGACAGCGCTAGCCAAAAACATTCAGTACTTC. Translating gives CASSTGTALAKNIQYF.

This clonotype has just a few counts. V and J are TRBV27 and TRBJ2-1; TRBD2 agrees at 7 bases. The V gene's germline CDR1 is MNHEY and CDR2 SMNVEV (reference sequence). This CDR3 comprises 15 residues. After removal of 5 bases from V and 6 bases from J, the junction contained 10 bases not matched to a gene. The CDR3 nucleotides are TGTGCCAGCAGTCCCCCCGCGGGAGTACTCAATGAGCAGTTCTTC. Its translation: CASSPPAGVLNEQFF.

The V and J genes are TRBV28 and TRBJ2-5; D is uncertain. The V end lost 5 bases, the J end lost 3 bases, and 10 bases lay between the germline ends. The CDR3 is 13 residues long. In germline, CDR1 is MDHEN, CDR2 SYDVKM. The CDR3, as DNA: TGTGCCAGCAGTCCACGGAGCGAAGAGACCCAGTACTTC. Encoded protein: CASSPRSEETQYF.

This clonotype was picked up many times. This rearrangement joins TRBV20-1 to TRBJ1-2, with TRBD1 matching 7 bases. The V segment lost 1 base and the J segment 6 bases; nucleotides outside the gene matches: 5. The germline gives CDR1 DFQATT, CDR2 SNEGSKA (reference sequence). CDR3 length: 13 residues. CDR3 nucleotides: TGCAGTGCTAGAGTTGCGGACAGGAATGGCTACACCTTC. Amino acid sequence: CSARVADRNGYTF.

This clonotype appeared a few times. The CDR3 DNA reads TGCAGCGTTGAAAGGGGGAAGGGCTACACCTTC. It encodes CSVERGKGYTF. This chain joins TRBV29-1 and TRBJ1-2, with D possibly matching TRBD1 (6 bases). Germline CDR1 is SQVTM and CDR2 is ANQGSEA. V was trimmed by 2 bases and J by 8 bases, leaving 9 bases between them. The CDR3 covers 11 residues.

This clonotype was seen more than once but under ten times. The chain recombines TRBV5-1 with TRBJ2-5, with 9 nucleotides matching TRBD1. CDR3 size: 16 residues. The V gene's germline CDR1 is SGHRS and CDR2 YFSETQ. With V trimmed by 2 bases and J by 5 bases, 10 bases remained unmatched. The CDR3 DNA is TGCGCCAGCAGCTTCCAAGGGACAGGGTTGATGGAGACCCAGTACTTC. Translated, it gives CASSFQGTGLMETQYF.

The chain uses TRBV7-8 and TRBJ1-6; D is undetermined. This CDR3 is 14 amino acids long. V lost 3 bases and J 4 bases, leaving 7 bases between the germline ends. CDR1 and CDR2 from the germline V gene are SGHVS and FQNEAQ. CDR3 in amino acids: CASSFQQYNSPLHF. CDR3 DNA sequence: TGTGCCAGCAGCTTTCAACAGTATAATTCACCCCTCCACTTT.

This clonotype was seen only a few times. The J gene is TRBJ2-2, the V gene TRBV20-1; 8 bases fit TRBD2. Germline loops: CDR1 DFQATT, CDR2 SNEGSKA (reference sequence). J lost 0 bases, V lost 2 bases, and 11 bases had no gene match. The CDR3 consists of 18 residues. The CDR3 spells CSARSWASGGANTGELFF. The CDR3 region has the DNA TGCAGTGCTAGATCATGGGCATCCGGGGGGGCGAACACCGGGGAGCTGTTTTTT.

The DNA of the CDR3 is TGCGCCAGCAGCCCCTACATGACGGGCGAGCAGTTCTTC. Protein product: CASSPYMTGEQFF. The chain carries TRBV5-1 and TRBJ2-1; no clear D. The V end lost 4 bases, the J end lost 10 bases, and 15 bases lay between the germline ends. The CDR3 has 13 residues. CDR1 and CDR2 (germline): SGHRS, YFSETQ.

The chain uses TRBV10-3 and TRBJ2-3; TRBD2 agrees at 9 bases. This CDR3 spans 14 amino acids. Per germline, CDR1 ENHRY and CDR2 SYGVKD. With V trimmed by 6 bases and J by 5 bases, 6 bases remained unmatched. CDR3 sequence: CAISSSGTGDTQYF. The CDR3 DNA reads as TGTGCCATCAGCTCTAGCGGGACTGGAGATACGCAGTATTTT.

This chain joins TRBV5-6 and TRBJ2-1; D perhaps matches TRBD2 (6 bases). Per germline, CDR1 SGHDT and CDR2 YYEEEE. The CDR3 totals 14 residues. The V end lost 0 bases, the J end lost 8 bases, and 12 bases lay between the germline ends. The CDR3 region is CASSLGDGSYEQFF. Written as DNA, the CDR3 is TGTGCCAGCAGCTTGGGGGACGGGAGTTATGAGCAGTTCTTC.

V gene TRBV7-3 combines with J gene TRBJ2-7; D remains unclear. The CDR3 consists of 13 residues. V shed 3 bases and J shed 7 bases, with 13 bases lying between them. Germline CDR1 is SGHTA and CDR2 is FQGTGA. CDR3 sequence reads: CASSLSPENEQYF. The CDR3 DNA is TGTGCCAGCAGCTTGTCACCGGAGAATGAGCAGTACTTC.

This clonotype was recorded a few times. The J gene is TRBJ1-5, the V gene TRBV7-9, with TRBD1 matching over 7 bases. Germline CDR1 is SEHNR and CDR2 is FQNEAQ (reference sequence). The length of the CDR3 is 15 residues. Trimming took 1 base from V and 4 from J; bases not matched to a gene: 4. The CDR3 spells CASSLGRDRNQPQHF. DNA for the CDR3: TGTGCCAGCAGCTTAGGGCGGGACAGAAATCAGCCCCAGCATTTT.

This clonotype was seen repeatedly, ten times or more. The genes are TRBV30 and TRBJ2-7; D may be TRBD1 or TRBD2 (6 bases each). With 0 bases removed from V and 5 bases from J, the gap between germline ends came to 14 bases. The CDR3 is 14 amino acids. The germline gives CDR1 GTSNPN, CDR2 SVGIG (reference sequence). The CDR3 DNA reads as TGTGCCTGGAGTGTTTACGGGGGCGACCACGAGCAGTACTTC. The encoded protein is CAWSVYGGDHEQYF.

This clonotype was observed at least ten times. This chain uses TRBV6-1 with TRBJ1-2, with TRBD1 identical over 9 bases. Germline values: CDR1 MNHNS, CDR2 SASEGT. The trim removed 8 bases at V and 2 bases at J, leaving 15 bases unmatched. This CDR3 comprises 17 residues. CDR3 residues: CASLIRDRAFGNYGYTF. Here the CDR3 DNA reads TGTGCCAGCCTTATCCGGGACAGGGCATTCGGCAACTATGGCTACACCTTC.

This chain joins TRBV9 and TRBJ2-7, with TRBD1 matching over 7 bases. V lost 4 bases, J lost 4 bases, and 5 bases stayed unmatched. The CDR3 has 13 residues. The germline V gene has CDR1 SGDLS and CDR2 YYNGEE. The CDR3 region is CASSSGQLYEQYF. In DNA, the CDR3 is TGTGCCAGCAGCTCGGGACAGCTGTACGAGCAGTACTTC.

The V and J genes are TRBV18 and TRBJ1-1; no definite D call. This CDR3 comprises 13 residues. Trimming pared 6 bases from V and 0 bases from J, leaving 8 bases between. From germline, CDR1 is KGHSH and CDR2 LQKENI. CDR3 region: CASSSDLNTEAFF. CDR3 DNA sequence: TGTGCCAGCTCGTCGGACCTGAACACTGAAGCTTTCTTT. The entire variable domain, with the rest obtained from reference TRBV18 and TRBJ1-1, is as follows: NAGVMQNPRHLVRRRGQEARLRCSPMKGHSHVYWYRQLPEEGLKFMVYLQKENIIDESGMPKERFSAEFPKEGPSILRIQQVVRGDSAAYFCASSSDLNTEAFFGQGTRLTVV.